The 23 T cell receptor beta chains reported below all come from one sample, sequenced in a study of cytomegalovirus exposure and HLA in healthy donors (dated by TCRdb to the late 2010s). Library preparation was by the immunoSEQ multiplex PCR assay. TCRdb took this table from immuneACCESS and kept in-frame rearrangements with V and J called. Such tables lack part of the clones; where checked against another copy, unresolved V genes explain under half of the gap, and the rest is unexplained. A total of roughly 190,000 clones appear in this sample, more than 75% of them only once. More than 1.1% of the sample goes to the ten largest clones. Sequencing was performed on PBMCs. These receptor sequences come from a woman aged 18-29 years in good health and CMV-seronegative.

The chain is built from TRBV14 and TRBJ1-3, with D hard to call. Trimming took 0 bases from V and 0 from J, leaving 18 bases between them. CDR1 is SGHDN, CDR2 FVKESK, per germline. The CDR3 totals 19 residues. The CDR3 bases are TGTGCCAGCAGCCAAGATCCCTTGCCCAGGACTCACTCTGGAAACACCATATATTTT. Translated: CASSQDPLPRTHSGNTIYF.

J is TRBJ1-4 and V is TRBV2; D uncertain. This CDR3 has 13 amino acids. Germline V gene data show CDR1 as SNHLY and CDR2 as FYNNEI. Trimming took off 7 bases at V and 6 bases at J, with 12 bases between the two ends. CDR3: CASTPHGDEKLFF. CDR3 DNA sequence: TGTGCCAGCACCCCTCACGGGGATGAAAAACTGTTTTTT. Full variable domain (missing parts from reference TRBV2 and TRBJ1-4): EPEVTQTPSHQVTQMGQEVILRCVPISNHLYFYWYRQILGQKVEFLVSFYNNEISEKSEIFDDQFSVERPDGSNFTLKIRSTKLEDSAMYFCASTPHGDEKLFFGSGTQLSVL.

This clone appeared once. J is TRBJ1-5 and V is TRBV6-6; 9 bases agree with TRBD1. CDR1 and CDR2 (germline): MNHNY, SVGAGI (reference sequence). V lost 6 bases and J lost 6; bases outside the gene matches: 9. CDR3 length equals 15 residues. In DNA, the CDR3 is TGTGCCAGCAGCTTCGGACAGGGGAGAGGTCAGCCCCAGCATTTT. Translating it yields CASSFGQGRGQPQHF.

The gene calls are TRBV30 and TRBJ2-5, with D tentatively TRBD2 (6 bases). The DNA end lines up better with TRBJ2-7; the J call may be wrong. Germline V gives CDR1 GTSNPN, CDR2 SVGIG (reference sequence). This CDR3 region has 13 residues. CDR3 DNA: TGTGCCTGGAGTCCACTAGCCAGCGGCGAGCAGTACTTC. Protein product: CAWSPLASGEQYF.

This clone was observed a single time. The chain is built from TRBV27 and TRBJ2-5, with TRBD1 matching over 7 bases. Unmatched junction bases numbered 5, after V lost 5 bases and J lost 2 bases. From germline, CDR1 is MNHEY and CDR2 SMNVEV (reference sequence). The CDR3 covers 14 residues. CDR3 loop: CASSRQGWQETQYF. CDR3 bases: TGTGCCAGCAGTCGACAGGGTTGGCAAGAGACCCAGTACTTC.

This chain uses TRBV29-1 with TRBJ1-6; D possibly corresponds to TRBD1 (5 bases). CDR3 length equals 12 residues. Germline CDR1 reads SQVTM; CDR2 reads ANQGSEA. V lost 3 bases and J lost 10, with 10 bases in between. The CDR3 region has the DNA TGCAGCGTTGACAGGGATGGCTCACCCCTCCACTTT. Translation: CSVDRDGSPLHF.

The chain recombines TRBV5-1 with TRBJ1-1, with D possibly TRBD1 on 6 matching bases. With 3 bases removed from V and 2 bases from J, the gap between germline ends came to 8 bases. Germline V gene data show CDR1 as SGHRS and CDR2 as YFSETQ. The CDR3 extends over 13 amino acids. CDR3: CASSSGTNTEAFF. In DNA form, the CDR3 reads TGCGCCAGCAGCTCCGGGACAAACACTGAAGCTTTCTTT.

V and J are TRBV5-6 and TRBJ1-1; 11 positions agree with TRBD1. This CDR3 is 16 amino acids long. The V gene end was trimmed by 1 base and the J gene end by 3 bases; junction bases not matched to a gene: 5. From germline, CDR1 is SGHDT and CDR2 YYEEEE. The DNA for the CDR3 is TGTGCCAGCAGCTTGAGGACAGGGGGCTGGGACACTGAAGCTTTCTTT. This encodes CASSLRTGGWDTEAFF.

The rearrangement links TRBV5-6 to TRBJ2-3; 7 bases are shared with TRBD2. The CDR3 runs 18 residues. Germline V lookup: CDR1 SGHDT, CDR2 YYEEEE. Trimming removed 2 bases from V and 4 bases from J; junction bases left unmatched: 16. The CDR3 DNA is TGTGCCAGCAGCTTTCTGATTGTAGTGGCGGGAGACCCAGATACGCAGTATTTT. Its translation: CASSFLIVVAGDPDTQYF.

In this sample, this clone turned up once. The CDR3 loop is CASRGRLAGAGIDTGELFF. For the CDR3, the DNA is TGCGCCAGCAGAGGCAGGCTAGCGGGGGCCGGCATAGACACCGGGGAGCTGTTTTTT. The chain uses TRBV4-1 and TRBJ2-2; 10 nucleotides align to TRBD2. After removal of 6 bases from V and 3 bases from J, the junction contained 16 bases not matched to a gene. The CDR3 sequence is 19 residues long. CDR1 is MGHRA, CDR2 YSYEKL, per germline.

This clone was picked up a small number of times. The CDR3 loop reads CASSKRGYEQYF. Here the CDR3 DNA reads TGTGCCAGCAGCAAACGGGGATACGAGCAGTACTTC. The J gene is TRBJ2-7, the V gene TRBV21-1; the tabulated D call, TRBD2, remains unverified against the DNA. TRBV21-1 corresponds to a pseudogene. This CDR3 comprises 12 residues.

V usage is TRBV7-9 and J usage is TRBJ1-2; possible D gene TRBD1, 6 bases. The CDR3 length is 13 residues. Germline V CDR1 and CDR2: SEHNR, FQNEAQ (reference sequence). Trimming left V 1 base short and J 6 bases short, with 9 bases between. CDR3 bases: TGTGCCAGCAGCTTAGAGGGGGTGCATGGCTACACCTTC. As protein: CASSLEGVHGYTF.

Regarding this clone: The same CDR3 is also encoded by other DNA sequences in this sample. The chain links TRBV19 to TRBJ1-6, with D possibly being TRBD1 (6 bases). V lost 6 bases, J lost 7 bases, and 13 bases lay in between. Germline V gene lookup returns CDR1 LNHDA and CDR2 SQIVND (reference sequence). CDR3 size: 14 residues. The CDR3 loop is CASSRQVENSPLHF. The DNA of the CDR3 is TGTGCCAGTAGCAGACAGGTCGAAAATTCACCCCTCCACTTT.

This chain links TRBV4-1 with TRBJ2-5; weak D call: TRBD2 (6 bases). The CDR3 is 16 amino acids. Germline loops: CDR1 MGHRA, CDR2 YSYEKL. V gave up 1 base and J gave up 0 bases, with 12 bases separating them. CDR3 region: CASSQVGGMYQETQYF. The CDR3 nucleotides are TGCGCCAGCAGCCAAGTTGGCGGGATGTACCAAGAGACCCAGTACTTC.

This clone has more than one count but fewer than ten. V usage is TRBV5-6 and J usage is TRBJ1-6; D remains ambiguous. Germline V gene sequence: CDR1 SGHDT, CDR2 YYEEEE. This CDR3 is built from 14 residues. Trimming removed 4 bases at V and 4 bases at J, with 9 bases between. CDR3 in amino acids: CASSGGVYNSPLHF. DNA for the CDR3: TGTGCCAGCAGCGGAGGAGTGTATAATTCACCCCTCCACTTT.

The rearrangement uses TRBV12-5 and TRBJ2-7; TRBD1 matches 7 bases. The CDR3 runs 17 residues. Unmatched junction bases numbered 17, after V lost 6 bases and J lost 3 bases. In germline, CDR1 is LGHNT, CDR2 FRNRAP. DNA of the CDR3: TGTGCTAGTGGACGCACGAACAGGGGTGCGATTCTCTACGAGCAGTACTTC. It encodes CASGRTNRGAILYEQYF.

The gene calls are TRBV7-9 and TRBJ1-1, with TRBD1 as a possible D gene (6 bases). The germline CDR1 and CDR2 sequences are SEHNR and FQNEAQ (reference sequence). V gave up 6 bases and J gave up 5 bases, with 19 bases separating them. This CDR3 spans 15 amino acids. This chain's CDR3 is CASRGAGTLRTEAFF. The DNA of the CDR3 is TGTGCCAGCAGGGGGGCAGGGACCCTGCGGACTGAAGCTTTCTTT.

The chain recombines TRBV18 with TRBJ2-5, with 12 bases identical to TRBD2. The CDR3 totals 16 residues. CDR1 and CDR2 (germline): KGHSH, LQKENI. V dropped 1 base and J dropped 3; count of bases not matched to a gene: 3. The CDR3 reads CASSPRTSGVKETQYF. CDR3 DNA sequence: TGTGCCAGCTCACCACGGACTAGCGGGGTCAAAGAGACCCAGTACTTC.

The chain combines TRBV29-1 with TRBJ1-2, with TRBD1 matching over 12 bases. The germline CDR1 and CDR2 sequences are SQVTM and ANQGSEA. V shed 5 bases and J 8 bases; nucleotides not matched to a gene: 6. This CDR3 has 13 residues. This CDR3 is CSVPGQGARGYTF. The DNA of the CDR3 is TGCAGCGTTCCGGGACAGGGGGCGCGAGGCTACACCTTC. Full variable domain (missing parts from reference TRBV29-1 and TRBJ1-2): SAVISQKPSRDICQRGTSLTIQCQVDSQVTMMFWYRQQPGQSLTLIATANQGSEATYESGFVIDKFPISRPNLTFSTLTVSNMSPEDSSIYLCSVPGQGARGYTFGSGTRLTVV.

This chain uses TRBV30 with TRBJ1-1; D gene ambiguous. CDR3 length equals 13 residues. Germline V CDR1 and CDR2: GTSNPN, SVGIG (reference sequence). The CDR3 region is CASQNLYPKTAFF. The CDR3 DNA follows: TGTGCTTCCCAGAACCTTTATCCGAAAACGGCTTTCTTT.

CDR3 sequence: CASSAGSWNTEAFF. CDR3 nucleotide sequence: TGTGCCAGCAGCGCAGGGTCTTGGAACACTGAAGCTTTCTTT. This sequence joins TRBV9 and TRBJ1-1; tentatively, D is TRBD1 (5 bases). CDR1 and CDR2 (germline): SGDLS, YYNGEE. Deletions cut 3 bases from V and 1 base from J, with 10 bases between. This CDR3 contains 14 residues. Variable domain in full (rest from reference TRBV9 and TRBJ1-1): DSGVTQTPKHLITATGQRVTLRCSPRSGDLSVYWYQQSLDQGLQFLIQYYNGEERAKGNILERFSAQQFPDLHSELNLSSLELGDSALYFCASSAGSWNTEAFFGQGTRLTVV.

This clone was recorded only once. The chain has TRBV5-1 and TRBJ2-2, with D possibly being TRBD2 (5 bases). This CDR3 spans 17 amino acids. The V gene's germline CDR1 is SGHRS and CDR2 YFSETQ. The V gene lost 1 base and the J gene lost 1 base, with 14 bases spanning the gap. DNA for the CDR3: TGCGCCAGCAGCTTGAGATGGACCAGCGGGAACACCGGGGAGCTGTTTTTT. As protein: CASSLRWTSGNTGELFF.

The table lists this clone with a count of one. The J gene is TRBJ1-5, the V gene TRBV15, with D perhaps TRBD1 (6 bases). V was pared by 5 bases and J by 5 bases, with 16 bases between. Germline values: CDR1 LNHNV, CDR2 YYDKDF (reference sequence). The CDR3 is 15 residues long. The CDR3 loop reads CATSLRRTEYQPQHF. In DNA, the CDR3 is TGTGCCACCAGCTTAAGAAGGACAGAGTATCAGCCCCAGCATTTT.